A single T cell receptor beta chain is shown here with its context. Its antigen is currently unknown. With 60 Vbeta and 13 Jbeta primers, the PCR was carried out. TCRdb keeps only in-frame clones here, not all; method: immunoSEQ multiplex PCR. The data hold about 180,000 clones, with around 74% observed a single time. The sample is drawn from a study of cytomegalovirus exposure and HLA in healthy donors. Regarding the study as a whole: A missense variant in DCLRE1C was later tied to TCR beta V- and J-gene trimming.

The V gene's germline CDR1 is MNHNY and CDR2 SVGAGI (reference sequence). V gave up 6 bases and J gave up 4 bases, with 13 bases separating them. CDR3 size: 14 residues. Sequencing was done on a sample of PBMCs. The chain links TRBV6-6 to TRBJ1-5, with a possible D match to TRBD1 (5 bases). This sequence originates from a male donor in good health and CMV-seronegative. DNA of the CDR3: TGTGCCAGCAGGGATAACAGGTTAAATCAGCCCCAGCATTTT. This gives the protein CASRDNRLNQPQHF.